These 10 T cell receptor beta chains originate from one sample sequenced in a study of spatial heterogeneity in lung cancer. TCRdb redid the calling of the 5' RACE reads with MiXCR, one entry per CDR3 protein. The sample has about 22,000 distinct CDR3 sequences, approximately 4.5% seen once. Time point reported: sample taken at primary tumor resection. Whole RNA obtained from tumor, nontumor lung or frozen PBMC underwent sequencing without sorting. The source was PBMCs, collected at surgery. The source is a male donor with early-stage non-small cell lung cancer.

This clonotype was seen many times. The chain carries TRBV12-3 or TRBV12-4 and TRBJ2-5; 11 bases are shared with TRBD1. CDR3 length: 17 amino acids. V dropped 6 bases and J dropped 1; count of bases not matched to a gene: 10. CDR3 amino acids: CASSDYTGTGGQETQYF. The CDR3 DNA is TGTGCCAGCAGCGACTACACCGGGACAGGGGGCCAAGAGACCCAGTACTTC.

This clonotype was detected only a few times. The chain is built from TRBV4-2 and TRBJ2-7; 7 bases are a match to TRBD1. After removal of 2 bases from V and 1 base from J, the junction contained 2 bases not matched to a gene. CDR1 and CDR2 (germline): LGHNA, YNFKEQ. The CDR3 length is 14 residues. The CDR3 DNA reads as TGTGCCAGCAGCCAATCCAGGGGGTCCTACGAGCAGTACTTC. It encodes CASSQSRGSYEQYF.

This clonotype was counted many times. The chain has TRBV30 and TRBJ1-4; 9 bases agree with TRBD1. Germline lookup yields CDR1 GTSNPN and CDR2 SVGIG (reference sequence). The CDR3 spans 13 residues. V lost 7 bases to trimming and J lost 8 bases; unmatched junction nucleotides: 8. This CDR3 is CAFTGGQGEKLFF. The CDR3 coding sequence is TGTGCCTTCACAGGGGGACAGGGAGAAAAACTGTTTTTT.

This clonotype was seen repeatedly, ten times or more. The rearrangement joins TRBV27 to TRBJ2-1; 8 positions match TRBD1. V was pared by 3 bases and J by 7 bases, with 11 bases of the junction left unmatched. Germline V gives CDR1 MNHEY, CDR2 SMNVEV (reference sequence). The CDR3 loop spans 16 amino acids. The CDR3 protein is CASSFASGGKGNEQFF. Here the CDR3 DNA reads TGTGCCAGCAGTTTTGCCTCAGGGGGCAAGGGGAATGAGCAGTTCTTC.

This clonotype was recorded many times. The chain joins TRBV6-2 or TRBV6-3 to TRBJ2-3; 7 bases match TRBD1. Germline CDR1 MNHEY, CDR2 SVGEGT. There are 15 residues in the CDR3. The V and J ends lost 4 bases and 4 bases, in that order; junction bases with no gene match: 8. The CDR3 coding sequence is TGTGCCAGCAGTTCCCGACAGGGCGGCCCAGATACGCAGTATTTT. Its protein is CASSSRQGGPDTQYF.

This clonotype occurred a few times. V gene TRBV20-1 combines with J gene TRBJ1-1; a possible D gene is TRBD1 (6 bases). There are 14 residues in the CDR3. Trimming shortened V by 0 bases and J by 10 bases, and 18 bases separated the two germline ends. CDR1 and CDR2 (germline): DFQATT, SNEGSKA (reference sequence). Here the CDR3 DNA reads TGCAGTGCTAGAGAACCTCAGACAGGTTTGACAGCTTTCTTT. Translating it yields CSAREPQTGLTAFF.

This clonotype was counted between two and nine times. This sequence joins TRBV6-2 or TRBV6-3 and TRBJ2-7; the D is unclear. Germline V CDR1 and CDR2: MNHEY, SVGEGT. This CDR3 is built from 9 residues. The V gene lost 8 bases and the J gene lost 4 bases, with 3 bases spanning the gap. The CDR3 loop reads CASGYEQYF. The CDR3 DNA sequence: TGTGCCAGCGGATACGAGCAGTACTTC.

Turning to this clonotype: A junction boundary mismatches the germline segment, possibly from a read error. The gene calls are TRBV7-9 and TRBJ1-1, with D possibly being TRBD1 (6 bases). Germline V gene sequence: CDR1 SEHNR, CDR2 FQNEAQ (reference sequence). The CDR3 consists of 15 residues. The CDR3 loop reads CASSSMGDTNSEAFF. The CDR3 bases are TGTGCCAGCAGCTCCATGGGGGACACGAACTCTGAAGCTTTCTTT.

This clonotype came up many times. V gene TRBV7-2 combines with J gene TRBJ1-1; D is unclear. This CDR3 has 13 amino acids. From germline, CDR1 is SGHTA and CDR2 FQGNSA. V was clipped by 3 bases and J by 4 bases, with 9 bases between them. CDR3 bases: TGTGCCAGCAGCTTTGCGAGGAGCACTGAAGCTTTCTTT. Its protein product is CASSFARSTEAFF.

CDR3 region: CATRPQGFSYNEQFF. CDR3 nucleotide sequence: TGTGCCACCAGACCACAGGGATTCTCCTACAATGAGCAGTTCTTC. The V call is TRBV15, the J call TRBJ2-1; maybe TRBD1 (6 bases). Trimming cost V 6 bases and J 0 bases, with 12 bases left between them. The CDR3 totals 15 residues. Per the germline V gene, CDR1 is LNHNV and CDR2 is YYDKDF (reference sequence).